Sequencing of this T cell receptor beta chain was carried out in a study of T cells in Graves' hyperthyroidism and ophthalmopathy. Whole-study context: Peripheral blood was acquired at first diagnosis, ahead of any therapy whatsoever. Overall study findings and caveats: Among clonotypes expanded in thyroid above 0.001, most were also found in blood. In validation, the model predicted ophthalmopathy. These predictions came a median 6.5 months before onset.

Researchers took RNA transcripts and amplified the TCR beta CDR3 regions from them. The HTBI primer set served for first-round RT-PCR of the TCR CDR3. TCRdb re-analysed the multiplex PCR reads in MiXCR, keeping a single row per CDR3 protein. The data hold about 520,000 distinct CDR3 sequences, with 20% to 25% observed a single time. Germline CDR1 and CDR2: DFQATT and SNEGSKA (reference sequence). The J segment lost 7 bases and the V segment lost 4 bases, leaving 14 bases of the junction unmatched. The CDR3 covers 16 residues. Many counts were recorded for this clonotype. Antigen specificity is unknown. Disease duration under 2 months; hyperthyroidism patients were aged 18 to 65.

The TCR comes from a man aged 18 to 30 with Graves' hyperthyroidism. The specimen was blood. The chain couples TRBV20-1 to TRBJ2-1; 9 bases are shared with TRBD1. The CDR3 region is CSATRPGQGIGNEQFF. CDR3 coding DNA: TGCAGTGCTACCCGACCGGGACAGGGAATCGGGAATGAGCAGTTCTTC.